The subject of this entry is one T cell receptor beta chain. This specimen comes from a study of PD-1 and CTLA-4 blockade in melanoma. The V gene's germline CDR1 is PRHDT and CDR2 FYEKMQ (reference sequence). V was clipped by 5 bases and J by 6 bases, with 25 bases between them. CDR3 size: 17 residues. Measured with immunoSEQ multiplex PCR; TCRdb has only the in-frame clones, and not every one. Altogether tens of thousands of clones are present, roughly 91% being singletons, with the ten largest covering approximately 8.5%. The sample here was CD8+ T cells from peripheral blood, taken before anti-PD-1 treatment. V gene TRBV13 combines with J gene TRBJ1-1; TRBD1 is a possible D gene (6 bases). The clonotype comes from a human donor with melanoma. In DNA form, the CDR3 reads TGTGCCAGCAGCCATGCGGTACAGGGTCAGTGGGGGTCTGAAGCTTTCTTT. Translating it yields CASSHAVQGQWGSEAFF.